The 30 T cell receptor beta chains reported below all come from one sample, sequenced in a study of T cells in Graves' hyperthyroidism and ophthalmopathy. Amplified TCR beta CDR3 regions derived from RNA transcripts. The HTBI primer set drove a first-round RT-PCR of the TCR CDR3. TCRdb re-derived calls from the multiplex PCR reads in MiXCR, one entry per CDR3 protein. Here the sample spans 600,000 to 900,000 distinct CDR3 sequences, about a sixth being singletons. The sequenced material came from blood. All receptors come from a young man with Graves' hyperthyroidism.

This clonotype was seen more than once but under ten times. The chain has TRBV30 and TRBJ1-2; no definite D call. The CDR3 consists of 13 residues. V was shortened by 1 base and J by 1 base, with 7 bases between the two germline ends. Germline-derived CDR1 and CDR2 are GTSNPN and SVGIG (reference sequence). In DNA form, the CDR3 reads TGTGCCTGGAGTGGTAACTTTAACTATGGCTACACCTTC. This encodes CAWSGNFNYGYTF.

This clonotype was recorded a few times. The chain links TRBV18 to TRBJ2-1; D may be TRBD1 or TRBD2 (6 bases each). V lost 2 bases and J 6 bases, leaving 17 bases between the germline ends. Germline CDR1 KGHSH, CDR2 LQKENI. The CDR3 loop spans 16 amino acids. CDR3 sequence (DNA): TGTGCCAGCTCACCATTAGGGGGAGGACCGGGCAATGAGCAGTTCTTC. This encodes CASSPLGGGPGNEQFF.

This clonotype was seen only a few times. CDR3 coding DNA: TGCAGTGCTCCGGCGGGAGGGGCCAAAAACATTCAGTACTTC. It yields the protein CSAPAGGAKNIQYF. V gene TRBV20-1 combines with J gene TRBJ2-4, with 9 bases fitting TRBD2. Germline V gene data show CDR1 as DFQATT and CDR2 as SNEGSKA (reference sequence). After removal of 5 bases from V and 1 base from J, the junction contained 3 bases not matched to a gene. This CDR3 has 14 amino acids.

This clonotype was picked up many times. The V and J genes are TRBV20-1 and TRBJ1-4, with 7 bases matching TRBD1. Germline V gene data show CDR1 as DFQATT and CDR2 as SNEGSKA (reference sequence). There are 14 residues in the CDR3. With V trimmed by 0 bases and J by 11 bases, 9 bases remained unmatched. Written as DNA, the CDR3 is TGCAGTGCTAGAGAGGCAGGGACAGATGGGAAACTGTTTTTT. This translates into CSAREAGTDGKLFF.

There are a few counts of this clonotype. The DNA for the CDR3 is TGTGCCACTAAATTCGGCAGAATCTCTGGGGCCAACGTCCTGACTTTC. It is translated as CATKFGRISGANVLTF. The V and J genes are TRBV24-1 and TRBJ2-6; D unclear. Germline V gives CDR1 KGHDR, CDR2 SFDVKD. The CDR3 is 16 residues long. V lost 10 bases and J lost 0, with 15 bases in between.

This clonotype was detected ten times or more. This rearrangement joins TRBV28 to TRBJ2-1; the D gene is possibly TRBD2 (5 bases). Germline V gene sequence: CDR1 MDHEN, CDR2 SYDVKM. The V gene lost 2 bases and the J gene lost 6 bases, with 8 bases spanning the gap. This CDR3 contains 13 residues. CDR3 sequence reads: CASSLREPNEQFF. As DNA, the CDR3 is TGTGCCAGCAGTTTAAGGGAGCCCAATGAGCAGTTCTTC. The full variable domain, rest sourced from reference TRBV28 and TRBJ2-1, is DVKVTQSSRYLVKRTGEKVFLECVQDMDHENMFWYRQDPGLGLRLIYFSYDVKMKEKGDIPEGYSVSREKKERFSLILESASTNQTSMYLCASSLREPNEQFFGPGTRLTVL.

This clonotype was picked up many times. CDR3 protein: CSARVPRSGANVLTF. The CDR3 DNA is TGCAGTGCTAGAGTTCCACGCTCTGGGGCCAACGTCCTGACTTTC. The rearrangement links TRBV20-1 to TRBJ2-6; D uncertain. The length of the CDR3 is 15 residues. Looked up from germline, CDR1 is DFQATT and CDR2 is SNEGSKA (reference sequence). Deletions cut 1 base from V and 0 bases from J, with 7 bases between.

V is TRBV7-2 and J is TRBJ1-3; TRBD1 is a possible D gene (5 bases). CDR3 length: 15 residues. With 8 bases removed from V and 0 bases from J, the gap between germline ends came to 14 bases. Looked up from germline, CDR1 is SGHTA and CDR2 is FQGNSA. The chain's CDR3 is CASGVGVYSGNTIYF. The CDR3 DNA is TGTGCCAGCGGCGTGGGGGTTTACTCTGGAAACACCATATATTTT.

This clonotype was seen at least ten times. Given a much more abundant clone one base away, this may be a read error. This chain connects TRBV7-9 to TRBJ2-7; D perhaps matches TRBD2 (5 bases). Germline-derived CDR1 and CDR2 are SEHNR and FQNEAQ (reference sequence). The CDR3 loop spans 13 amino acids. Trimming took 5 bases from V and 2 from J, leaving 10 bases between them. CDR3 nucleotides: TGTGCCAGCAGCCCCCACGGGGCCTACGAGCAGTACTTC. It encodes CASSPHGAYEQYF.

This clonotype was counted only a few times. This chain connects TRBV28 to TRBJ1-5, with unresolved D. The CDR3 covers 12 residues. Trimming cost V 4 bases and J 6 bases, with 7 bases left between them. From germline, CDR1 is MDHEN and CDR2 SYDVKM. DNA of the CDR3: TGTGCCAGCAGTTGGAGGATTCAGCCCCAGCATTTT. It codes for CASSWRIQPQHF.

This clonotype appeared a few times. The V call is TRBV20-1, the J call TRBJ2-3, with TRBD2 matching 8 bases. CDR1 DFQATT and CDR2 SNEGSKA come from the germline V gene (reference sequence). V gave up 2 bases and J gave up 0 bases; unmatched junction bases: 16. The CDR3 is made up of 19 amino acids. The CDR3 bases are TGCAGTGCTAGAATTTTGGGAGCGGGGGAATTCTTCAGCACAGATACGCAGTATTTT. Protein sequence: CSARILGAGEFFSTDTQYF.

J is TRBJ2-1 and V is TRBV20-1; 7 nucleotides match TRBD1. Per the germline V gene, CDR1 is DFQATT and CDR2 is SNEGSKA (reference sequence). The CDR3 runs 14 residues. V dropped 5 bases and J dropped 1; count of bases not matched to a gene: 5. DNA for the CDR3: TGCAGTGCTCCAAGGGGGCTGTCCTACAATGAGCAGTTCTTC. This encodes CSAPRGLSYNEQFF.

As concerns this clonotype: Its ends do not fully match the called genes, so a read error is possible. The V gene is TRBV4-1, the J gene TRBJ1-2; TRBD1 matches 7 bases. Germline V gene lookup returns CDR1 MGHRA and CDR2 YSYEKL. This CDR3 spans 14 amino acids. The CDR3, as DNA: TGCGCCAGCAGCCGAGACAGGGTTAACCATGGCTACACCTTC. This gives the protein CASSRDRVNHGYTF.

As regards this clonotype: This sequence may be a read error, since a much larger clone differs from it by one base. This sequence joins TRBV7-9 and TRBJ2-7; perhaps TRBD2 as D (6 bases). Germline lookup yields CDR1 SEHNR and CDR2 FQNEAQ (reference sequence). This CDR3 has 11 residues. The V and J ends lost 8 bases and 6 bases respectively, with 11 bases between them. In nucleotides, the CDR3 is TGTGCCAGCCGACGGGGGTGCGAGCAGTACTTC. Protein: CASRRGCEQYF. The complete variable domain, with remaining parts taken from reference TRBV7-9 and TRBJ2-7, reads DTGVSQNPRHKITKRGQNVTFRCDPISEHNRLYWYRQTLGQGPEFLTYFQNEAQLEKSRLLSDRFSAERPKGSFSTLEIQRTEQGDSAMYLCASRRGCEQYFGPGTRLTVT.

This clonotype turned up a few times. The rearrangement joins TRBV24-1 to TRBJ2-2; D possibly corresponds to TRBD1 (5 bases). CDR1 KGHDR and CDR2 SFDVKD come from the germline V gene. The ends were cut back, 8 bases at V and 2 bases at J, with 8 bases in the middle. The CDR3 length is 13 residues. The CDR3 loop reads CATTGPNTGELFF. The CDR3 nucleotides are TGTGCCACCACAGGGCCCAACACCGGGGAGCTGTTTTTT.

The CDR3 here is CASSSVGTSAYNEQFF. The CDR3 DNA reads TGTGCCAGCAGCTCCGTAGGGACTAGCGCCTACAATGAGCAGTTCTTC. The gene calls are TRBV16 and TRBJ2-1; 10 positions agree with TRBD2. CDR1 and CDR2 (germline): KGHSY, FQNENV. There are 16 residues in the CDR3. J gave up 2 bases and V 5 bases, and 6 bases lay outside the gene matches.

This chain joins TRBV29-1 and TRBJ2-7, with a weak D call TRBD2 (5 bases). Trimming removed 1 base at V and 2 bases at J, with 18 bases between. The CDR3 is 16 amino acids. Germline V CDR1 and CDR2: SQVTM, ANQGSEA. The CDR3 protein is CSVEVFRAGVTYEQYF. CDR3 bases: TGCAGCGTTGAAGTTTTCCGGGCGGGCGTCACCTACGAGCAGTACTTC.

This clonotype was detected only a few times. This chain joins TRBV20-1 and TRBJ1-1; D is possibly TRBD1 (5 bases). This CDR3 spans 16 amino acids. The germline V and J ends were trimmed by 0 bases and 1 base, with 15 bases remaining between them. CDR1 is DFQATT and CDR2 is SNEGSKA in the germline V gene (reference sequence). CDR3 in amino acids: CSARDAGRGSNTEAFF. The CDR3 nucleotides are TGCAGTGCTAGAGATGCGGGTCGGGGCTCGAACACTGAAGCTTTCTTT.

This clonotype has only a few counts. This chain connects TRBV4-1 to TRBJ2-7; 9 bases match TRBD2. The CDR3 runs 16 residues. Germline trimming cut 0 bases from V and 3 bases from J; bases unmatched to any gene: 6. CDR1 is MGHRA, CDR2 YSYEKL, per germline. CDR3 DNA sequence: TGCGCCAGCAGCCAAGATGCCCTAGCGGGAATCTACGAGCAGTACTTC. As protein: CASSQDALAGIYEQYF.

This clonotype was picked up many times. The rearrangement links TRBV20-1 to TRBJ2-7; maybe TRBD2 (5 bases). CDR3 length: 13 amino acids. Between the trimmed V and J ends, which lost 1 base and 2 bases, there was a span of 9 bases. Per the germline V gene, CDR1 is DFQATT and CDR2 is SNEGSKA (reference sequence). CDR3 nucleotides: TGCAGTGCTAGAGTAGGAGGTGCCTACGAGCAGTACTTC. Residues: CSARVGGAYEQYF.

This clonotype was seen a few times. Written as DNA, the CDR3 is TGTGCCTGGGACAGGGATAGCAATCAGCCCCAGCATTTT. Its translation: CAWDRDSNQPQHF. V usage is TRBV30 and J usage is TRBJ1-5; 7 bases are a match to TRBD1. The junction had 1 base not matched to a gene; V was cut back by 5 bases and J by 0 bases. Germline loops: CDR1 GTSNPN, CDR2 SVGIG (reference sequence). This CDR3 contains 13 residues.

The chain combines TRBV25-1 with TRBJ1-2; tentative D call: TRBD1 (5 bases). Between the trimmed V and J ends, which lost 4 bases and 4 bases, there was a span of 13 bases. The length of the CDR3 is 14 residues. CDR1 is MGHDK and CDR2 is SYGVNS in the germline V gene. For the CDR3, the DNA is TGTGCCAGCAGTGGCAACGACAGCCCCTATGGCTACACCTTC. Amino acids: CASSGNDSPYGYTF.

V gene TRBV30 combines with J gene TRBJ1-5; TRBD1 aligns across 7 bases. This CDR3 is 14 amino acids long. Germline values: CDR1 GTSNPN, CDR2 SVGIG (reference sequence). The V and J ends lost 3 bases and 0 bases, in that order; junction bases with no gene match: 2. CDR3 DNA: TGTGCCTGGAGACAGGGGAATAGCAATCAGCCCCAGCATTTT. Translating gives CAWRQGNSNQPQHF. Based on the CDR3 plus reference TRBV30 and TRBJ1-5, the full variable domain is SQTIHQWPATLVQPVGSPLSLECTVEGTSNPNLYWYRQAAGRGLQLLFYSVGIGQISSEVPQNLSASRPQDRQFILSSKKLLLSDSGFYLCAWRQGNSNQPQHFGDGTRLSIL.

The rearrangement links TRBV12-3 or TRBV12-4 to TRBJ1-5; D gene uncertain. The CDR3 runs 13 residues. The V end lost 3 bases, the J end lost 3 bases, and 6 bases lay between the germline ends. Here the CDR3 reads CASSFLNNQPQHF. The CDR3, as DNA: TGTGCCAGCAGTTTCCTTAACAATCAGCCCCAGCATTTT.

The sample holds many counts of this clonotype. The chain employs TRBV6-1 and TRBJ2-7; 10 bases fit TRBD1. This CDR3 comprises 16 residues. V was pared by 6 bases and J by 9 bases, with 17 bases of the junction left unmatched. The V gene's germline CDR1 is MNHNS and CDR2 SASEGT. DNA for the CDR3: TGTGCCAGCAGCAAAACCGACGGACAGGGGGGCTGGTCGCAGTACTTC. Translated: CASSKTDGQGGWSQYF.

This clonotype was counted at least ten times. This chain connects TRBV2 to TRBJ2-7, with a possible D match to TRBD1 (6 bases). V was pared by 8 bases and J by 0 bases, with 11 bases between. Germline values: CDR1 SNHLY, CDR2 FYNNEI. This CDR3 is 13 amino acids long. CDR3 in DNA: TGTGCCAGCCTCAGGGGCGGCTCCTACGAGCAGTACTTC. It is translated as CASLRGGSYEQYF.

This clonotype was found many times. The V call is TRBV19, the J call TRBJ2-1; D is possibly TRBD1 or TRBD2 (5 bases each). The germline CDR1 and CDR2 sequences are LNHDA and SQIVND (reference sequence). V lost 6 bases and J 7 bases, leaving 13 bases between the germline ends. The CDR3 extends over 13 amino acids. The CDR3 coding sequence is TGTGCCAGTAGCCGGGGCGAGCTAAATGAGCAGTTCTTC. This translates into CASSRGELNEQFF.

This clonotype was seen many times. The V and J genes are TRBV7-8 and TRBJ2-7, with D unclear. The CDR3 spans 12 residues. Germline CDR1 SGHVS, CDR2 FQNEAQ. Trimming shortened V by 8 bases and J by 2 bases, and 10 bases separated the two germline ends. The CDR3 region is CASGQLAYEQYF. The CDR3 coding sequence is TGTGCCAGCGGGCAGCTGGCCTACGAGCAGTACTTC.

DNA of the CDR3: TGTGCCAGCAGCCCTACGGACGAGACTGAAGCTTTCTTT. This sequence encodes CASSPTDETEAFF. This chain links TRBV9 with TRBJ1-1; D is ambiguous. The CDR3 is 13 amino acids. Germline CDR1 reads SGDLS; CDR2 reads YYNGEE. The germline V and J ends were trimmed by 4 bases and 5 bases, with 12 bases remaining between them.

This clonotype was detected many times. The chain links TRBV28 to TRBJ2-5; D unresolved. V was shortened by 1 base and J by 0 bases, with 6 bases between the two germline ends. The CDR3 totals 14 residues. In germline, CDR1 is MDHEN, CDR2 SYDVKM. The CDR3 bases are TGTGCCAGCAGTTTATTAGAGTACCAAGAGACCCAGTACTTC. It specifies CASSLLEYQETQYF.